This T cell receptor beta chain was retrieved from a study of preoperative IRX-2 immunotherapy in early breast cancer. This clone occurred once. Treatment: preoperative locoregional IRX-2 cytokine immunotherapy. Samples came from a phase Ib trial of preoperative locoregional IRX-2 cytokine immunotherapy. Assay: immunoSEQ multiplex PCR; the TCRdb copy retains only in-frame clones and omits some. Here the sample spans roughly 57,000 clones, approximately 94% being singletons. Germline lookup yields CDR1 MGHRA and CDR2 YSYEKL. The length of the CDR3 is 13 residues. Trimming took off 3 bases at V and 5 bases at J, with 10 bases between the two ends.

The chain is built from TRBV4-1 and TRBJ2-5; the D gene is possibly TRBD1 (6 bases). This material was obtained from a patient treated with IRX-2 immunotherapy. This sequence was found in a human donor with breast cancer. CDR3 coding DNA: TGCGCCAGCAGCCACGGGACACTCGAGACCCAGTACTTC. Encoded protein: CASSHGTLETQYF.